Below, 26 T cell receptor beta chains from the same sample are listed, as sequenced in a study of blood T cell repertoires in COVID-19. Measured with immunoSEQ multiplex PCR; TCRdb has only the in-frame clones, and not every one. The table lists 250,000 to 300,000 clones, roughly 91% of them singletons. Sequencing used peripheral blood. Receptors were obtained from a middle-aged man with acute or convalescent COVID-19.

The genes are TRBV5-4 and TRBJ2-3, with D perhaps TRBD1 (6 bases). This CDR3 spans 13 amino acids. Trimming took off 4 bases at V and 7 bases at J, with 13 bases between the two ends. Per germline, CDR1 SGHNT and CDR2 YYREEE (reference sequence). CDR3 protein: CASSVDRTNTQYF. In DNA form, the CDR3 reads TGTGCCAGCAGCGTTGACAGGACGAATACGCAGTATTTT.

This clone was recorded once. The chain carries TRBV19 and TRBJ2-6; D unresolved. Germline assignment: CDR1 LNHDA and CDR2 SQIVND (reference sequence). This CDR3 has 14 residues. V was cut by 6 bases and J by 4 bases, with 10 bases left in between. The CDR3 protein is CASRVAYGANVLTF. CDR3 sequence (DNA): TGTGCCAGTAGGGTTGCCTACGGGGCCAACGTCCTGACTTTC.

The V gene is TRBV11-3, the J gene TRBJ2-1, with D hard to call. The V end was cut by 0 bases, the J end by 7 bases, with 10 bases between. Germline V lookup: CDR1 SGHNT, CDR2 YENEEA. The CDR3 length is 14 residues. The CDR3 loop reads CASSLEGRWNEQFF. In DNA form, the CDR3 reads TGTGCCAGCAGCTTAGAGGGCAGGTGGAATGAGCAGTTCTTC.

The V call is TRBV5-1, the J call TRBJ1-6; D remains unclear. CDR1 and CDR2 (germline): SGHRS, YFSETQ. Trimming pared 4 bases from V and 7 bases from J, leaving 9 bases between. The CDR3 extends over 13 amino acids. In DNA, the CDR3 is TGCGCCAGCAGCCCAACGGGGAATTCACCCCTCCACTTT. It is translated as CASSPTGNSPLHF. The whole variable domain, filled in from reference TRBV5-1 and TRBJ1-6, reads KAGVTQTPRYLIKTRGQQVTLSCSPISGHRSVSWYQQTPGQGLQFLFEYFSETQRNKGNFPGRFSGRQFSNSRSEMNVSTLELGDSALYLCASSPTGNSPLHFGNGTRLTVT.

V is TRBV12-5 and J is TRBJ2-7, with TRBD2 as a possible D gene (7 bases). This CDR3 region has 15 residues. V lost 1 base and J lost 9, with 19 bases in between. CDR1 and CDR2 (germline): LGHNT, FRNRAP. The CDR3 loop reads CASGLGSGRGALQYF. For the CDR3, the DNA is TGTGCTAGTGGTTTGGGATCGGGACGGGGGGCACTGCAGTACTTC.

CDR3 loop: CASSLASGTGGADYGYTF. Written as DNA, the CDR3 is TGCGCCAGCAGCTTGGCTTCCGGGACAGGGGGCGCGGACTATGGCTACACCTTC. The rearrangement uses TRBV5-1 and TRBJ1-2; 12 nucleotides line up with TRBD1. The CDR3 length is 18 residues. Germline V CDR1 and CDR2: SGHRS, YFSETQ. The ends lost 0 bases at V and 3 bases at J; junction bases unmatched: 9.

The DNA for the CDR3 is TGTGCCAGCAGCCCTGGGTCTCTCCCTCTCGGGAGCCCCCAAGAGACCCAGTACTTC. Translation: CASSPGSLPLGSPQETQYF. This chain links TRBV3-1 (or the pseudogene TRBV3-2) with TRBJ2-5, with D maybe TRBD2 (6 bases). The CDR3 runs 19 residues. V was pared by 4 bases and J by 1 base, with 25 bases between. Germline V lookup: CDR1 LGHDT, CDR2 YNNKEL (reference sequence).

V is TRBV6-1 and J is TRBJ2-3, with D tentatively TRBD2 (7 bases). V was clipped by 3 bases and J by 0 bases, with 13 bases between them. The CDR3 consists of 16 residues. Germline-derived CDR1 and CDR2 are MNHNS and SASEGT. The CDR3 here is CASSDGGRGSTDTQYF. The CDR3 DNA sequence: TGTGCCAGCAGTGACGGGGGGCGCGGCAGCACAGATACGCAGTATTTT.

V is TRBV9 and J is TRBJ2-7, with D possibly matching TRBD2 (6 bases). V lost 2 bases to trimming and J lost 3 bases, with 12 bases between them. The V gene's germline CDR1 is SGDLS and CDR2 YYNGEE. This CDR3 is 14 amino acids long. The CDR3, as DNA: TGTGCCAGCAGCGTGGGACTTCATGGCTACGAGCAGTACTTC. Protein sequence: CASSVGLHGYEQYF.

This sequence joins TRBV10-1 and TRBJ1-2, with D tentatively TRBD1 (5 bases). The CDR3 sequence is 13 residues long. V was cut by 5 bases and J by 2 bases, with 9 bases left in between. Germline values: CDR1 WNHNN, CDR2 SYGVQD (reference sequence). CDR3 in amino acids: CASSKGANYGYTF. The CDR3 DNA reads as TGCGCCAGCAGTAAAGGGGCCAACTATGGCTACACCTTC.

Note on this clone: An end of the junction differs from the germline gene, which may be a read error. The J gene is TRBJ1-1, the V gene TRBV2, with 9 bases identical to TRBD1. The CDR3 extends over 15 amino acids. Germline V gene data show CDR1 as SNHLY and CDR2 as FYNNEI. CDR3 bases: TGTGCCAGCAGTAAAGCCGGGACAGGGATCACTGAAGCTTTCTTT. This sequence encodes CASSKAGTGITEAFF.

V usage is TRBV2 and J usage is TRBJ2-2; D gene uncertain. The V gene's germline CDR1 is SNHLY and CDR2 FYNNEI. This CDR3 is built from 15 residues. Trimming removed 1 base at V and 4 bases at J, with 10 bases between. CDR3: CASSEGPGSTGELFF. DNA for the CDR3: TGTGCCAGCAGTGAAGGTCCGGGTTCCACCGGGGAGCTGTTTTTT.

The rearrangement uses TRBV6-5 and TRBJ1-1; maybe TRBD1 (5 bases). The CDR3 covers 14 residues. Germline CDR1 is MNHEY and CDR2 is SVGAGI. Trimming took off 4 bases at V and 5 bases at J, with 14 bases between the two ends. The CDR3 loop reads CASSFDRERTEAFF. CDR3 in DNA: TGTGCCAGCAGTTTTGACAGAGAAAGGACTGAAGCTTTCTTT.

The chain links TRBV3-1 (or the pseudogene TRBV3-2) to TRBJ1-6; tentatively, D is TRBD1 (5 bases). The ends were cut back, 3 bases at V and 5 bases at J, with 17 bases in the middle. The CDR3 runs to 17 residues. CDR1 is LGHDT and CDR2 is YNNKEL in the germline V gene (reference sequence). The CDR3 region is CASSQGRGDLHNSPLHF. In DNA, the CDR3 is TGTGCCAGCAGCCAGGGGAGGGGTGACCTTCATAATTCACCCCTCCACTTT.

The chain uses TRBV25-1 and TRBJ1-5; 7 bases agree with TRBD1. The CDR3 is made up of 15 amino acids. Germline V gene lookup returns CDR1 MGHDK and CDR2 SYGVNS. The V gene end was trimmed by 3 bases and the J gene end by 1 base; junction bases not matched to a gene: 3. CDR3 sequence reads: CASSERGRSNQPQHF. The CDR3 region has the DNA TGTGCCAGCAGTGAGAGGGGGCGAAGCAATCAGCCCCAGCATTTT.

A single count supports this clone. The genes are TRBV5-1 and TRBJ1-1; weak D call: TRBD1 (5 bases). Germline values: CDR1 SGHRS, CDR2 YFSETQ. Trimming left V 5 bases short and J 1 base short, with 15 bases between. The CDR3 runs to 15 residues. DNA of the CDR3: TGCGCCAGCAGGGTATACGTGACAGAGAACACTGAAGCTTTCTTT. It translates to CASRVYVTENTEAFF.

The chain has TRBV10-1 and TRBJ2-3, with TRBD2 matching over 7 bases. The CDR3 totals 16 residues. Germline-derived CDR1 and CDR2 are WNHNN and SYGVQD (reference sequence). V lost 4 bases, J lost 0 bases, and 7 bases stayed unmatched. CDR3: CASSGGKRGSTDTQYF. The CDR3 DNA reads TGCGCCAGCAGTGGGGGCAAGCGGGGCAGCACAGATACGCAGTATTTT.

The chain carries TRBV10-3 and TRBJ2-7; D gene ambiguous. Germline V gene lookup returns CDR1 ENHRY and CDR2 SYGVKD. The ends were cut back, 3 bases at V and 6 bases at J, with 12 bases in the middle. The CDR3 is 13 residues long. CDR3: CAISDNAQREQYF. The CDR3 bases are TGTGCCATCAGTGACAATGCGCAACGCGAGCAGTACTTC.

The chain employs TRBV11-2 and TRBJ2-1; 13 nucleotides agree with TRBD2. With 4 bases clipped from V and 8 bases from J, the junction kept 5 bases outside the gene matches. Looked up from germline, CDR1 is SGHAT and CDR2 is FQNNGV. The CDR3 contains 15 residues. CDR3 protein: CASSWGLAGMYEQFF. In DNA form, the CDR3 reads TGTGCCAGCAGCTGGGGACTAGCGGGGATGTATGAGCAGTTCTTC.

This clone appeared a single time. The rearrangement links TRBV24-1 to TRBJ1-2, with TRBD1 matching 8 bases. Germline trimming cut 4 bases from V and 4 bases from J; bases unmatched to any gene: 7. This CDR3 comprises 15 residues. CDR1 is KGHDR, CDR2 SFDVKD, per germline. CDR3 in amino acids: CATSDPGQGLYGYTF. Here the CDR3 DNA reads TGTGCCACCAGTGACCCTGGACAGGGCCTCTATGGCTACACCTTC.

The CDR3 region is CASRPETGVIQPQHF. CDR3 nucleotide sequence: TGTGCCAGCAGGCCAGAGACAGGGGTAATTCAGCCCCAGCATTTT. This chain uses TRBV7-2 with TRBJ1-5; 8 nucleotides agree with TRBD1. The CDR3 runs to 15 residues. Germline CDR1 reads SGHTA; CDR2 reads FQGNSA. J lost 6 bases, V lost 6 bases, and 10 bases had no gene match.

V gene TRBV11-3 combines with J gene TRBJ2-1, with 10 bases aligning to TRBD2. V was pared by 4 bases and J by 9 bases, with 9 bases of the junction left unmatched. Germline CDR1 is SGHNT and CDR2 is YENEEA. There are 15 residues in the CDR3. The CDR3 bases are TGTGCCAGCAGCTCCTTGACTAGCGGGTCGTTTGAGCAGTTCTTC. It translates to CASSSLTSGSFEQFF.

This chain joins TRBV13 and TRBJ2-7; a weak D match, TRBD2 (6 bases). The CDR3 consists of 14 residues. V shed 5 bases and J shed 0 bases, with 11 bases lying between them. Germline-derived CDR1 and CDR2 are PRHDT and FYEKMQ (reference sequence). CDR3 bases: TGTGCCAGCAGCCCCGGGGGAAACTCCTACGAGCAGTACTTC. Translated, it gives CASSPGGNSYEQYF.

Details on this clone: The identical CDR3 is also encoded by other nucleotide sequences in the sample. The chain carries TRBV6-5 and TRBJ1-1, with 8 bases lining up with TRBD1. The CDR3 covers 12 residues. Germline V gene data show CDR1 as MNHEY and CDR2 as SVGAGI. After removal of 8 bases from V and 4 bases from J, the junction contained 3 bases not matched to a gene. The CDR3 sequence: CASSTGGTEAFF. CDR3 sequence (DNA): TGTGCCAGCTCTACAGGGGGCACTGAAGCTTTCTTT.

The chain joins TRBV19 to TRBJ1-1; the D gene is possibly TRBD1 (6 bases). Trimming stripped 6 bases from V and 0 bases from J, with 17 bases between. Germline CDR1 is LNHDA and CDR2 is SQIVND (reference sequence). The CDR3 is 16 residues long. The CDR3 DNA sequence: TGTGCCAGTAGGGAAAGGGACACCTATATGAACACTGAAGCTTTCTTT. It yields the protein CASRERDTYMNTEAFF.

This chain joins TRBV5-6 and TRBJ2-3; 12 bases align to TRBD1. The CDR3 length is 19 residues. Per the germline V gene, CDR1 is SGHDT and CDR2 is YYEEEE. Unmatched junction bases numbered 14, after V lost 3 bases and J lost 3 bases. The DNA of the CDR3 is TGTGCCAGCAGCTGGGGAGGGACAGGGGGCACTAGAGGGACAGATACGCAGTATTTT. This codes for CASSWGGTGGTRGTDTQYF.